These T cell receptor beta chains were read from a single sample in a study of OX40 agonist ivuxolimab in advanced cancers. Only in-frame clones appear in the TCRdb table, and some are missing; sequencing was by immunoSEQ multiplex PCR. The table records 70,000 or so clones, about 85% of them present only once. The sample consisted of CD4+ or CD8+ T cells sorted from blood, taken in a trial of the OX40 agonist ivuxolimab. These receptors all come from an adult with an advanced solid tumor such as melanoma, head and neck, liver or kidney cancer. CDR3s include the opening cysteine and the closing phenylalanine or tryptophan. A D gene is named only where the DNA matches it firmly. Clone size is not always given. Where it is, it says once, few, many or a class for expanded clones.

TRBV7-2,.,.,TRBJ1-2,CASSLVGGASNYGYTF,TGTGCCAGCAGCCTAGTGGGGGGCGCCTCTAACTATGGCTACACCTTC
TRBV19,TRBD2,.,TRBJ2-3,CASCRTSGSTDTQYF,TGTGCCAGTTGTCGTACTAGCGGGAGTACAGATACGCAGTATTTT
TRBV18,TRBD2,.,TRBJ2-5,CASSPRGGGHQETQYF,TGTGCCAGCTCACCAAGGGGCGGGGGTCACCAAGAGACCCAGTACTTC
TRBV6-6,TRBD2,.,TRBJ2-3,CASSYSTSGGPHTQYF,TGTGCCAGCAGTTACTCGACTAGCGGGGGGCCGCATACGCAGTATTTT
TRBV5-1,TRBD2,.,TRBJ2-5,CASTPSGGAETQYF,TGCGCCAGCACCCCTAGCGGGGGGGCAGAGACCCAGTACTTC
TRBV11-2,.,.,TRBJ2-2,CASSLTSNTGELFF,TGTGCCAGCAGCTTGACAAGCAACACCGGGGAGCTGTTTTTT
TRBV10-1,TRBD2,.,TRBJ2-3,CASSGTSRSDTQYF,TGCGCCAGCAGTGGGACTAGCAGGTCAGATACGCAGTATTTT
TRBV7-8,.,.,TRBJ1-2,CASSPTTANYGYTF,TGTGCCAGCAGCCCTACCACAGCTAACTATGGCTACACCTTC
TRBV7-3,.,.,TRBJ2-3,CASSRRGDTQYF,TGTGCCAGCAGCCGACGGGGAGATACGCAGTATTTT
TRBV27,TRBD1,.,TRBJ2-7,CASSLRGQGTPYEQYF,TGTGCCAGCAGTTTAAGGGGACAGGGGACCCCCTACGAGCAGTACTTC
TRBV10-3,.,.,TRBJ1-2,CATRDRPEANYGYTF,TGTGCCACCCGCGACAGACCTGAAGCTAACTATGGCTACACCTTC
TRBV27,.,.,TRBJ2-6,CASSLYGRGPPGANVLTF,TGTGCCAGCAGTTTATATGGCAGGGGCCCCCCTGGGGCCAACGTCCTGACTTTC
TRBV6-5,.,.,TRBJ1-2,CASSYRANYGYTF,TGTGCCAGCAGTTACAGGGCTAACTATGGCTACACCTTC
TRBV6-5,TRBD2,.,TRBJ2-7,CASRTTSGAYEQYF,TGTGCCAGCAGAACGACTAGCGGGGCCTACGAGCAGTACTTC
TRBV18,.,.,TRBJ1-1,CASSPPQSRTTEAFF,TGTGCCAGCTCACCACCGCAATCCAGGACCACTGAAGCTTTCTTT
TRBV6-1,TRBD1,.,TRBJ1-2,CASSEGTGGWYGYTF,TGTGCCAGCAGTGAAGGGACAGGGGGCTGGTATGGCTACACCTTC
TRBV6-5,TRBD1,.,TRBJ2-4,CASSEDRGRDIQYF,TGTGCCAGCAGTGAAGACAGGGGTCGGGACATTCAGTACTTC
TRBV4-1,TRBD1,.,TRBJ2-1,CASSHGTGISYNEQFF,TGCGCCAGCAGCCACGGGACAGGAATCTCCTACAATGAGCAGTTCTTC
TRBV10-2,.,.,TRBJ2-2,CASRTGANTGELFF,TGCGCCAGCCGGACGGGGGCGAACACCGGGGAGCTGTTTTTT
TRBV18,TRBD1,.,TRBJ1-5,CASSLGRTGVVSQPQHF,TGTGCCAGCTCACTGGGGCGGACAGGGGTCGTAAGTCAGCCCCAGCATTTT
TRBV7-9,.,.,TRBJ2-2,CASSLRDHTGELFF,TGTGCCAGCAGCCTCCGGGACCACACCGGGGAGCTGTTTTTT
TRBV10-3,.,.,TRBJ2-3,CAISEFDTQYF,TGTGCCATCAGTGAGTTTGACACGCAGTATTTT
TRBV29-1,.,.,TRBJ1-4,CSVEDPPGSLEYGEKLFF,TGCAGCGTTGAAGATCCTCCAGGTAGTTTAGAATATGGTGAAAAACTGTTTTTT
TRBV5-1,TRBD2,.,TRBJ2-3,CASSSGTNTDTQYF,TGCGCCAGCAGCTCCGGGACTAACACAGATACGCAGTATTTT
TRBV7-2,TRBD1,.,TRBJ2-5,CASSPRPGQQETQYF,TGTGCCAGCAGCCCCCGACCGGGACAGCAGGAGACCCAGTACTTC
TRBV29-1,.,.,TRBJ2-3,CSVLGVADTQYF,TGCAGCGTTCTCGGGGTCGCAGATACGCAGTATTTT
TRBV6-5,.,once,TRBJ1-2,CASSPGTGEGYTF,TGTGCCAGCAGCCCCGGGACGGGGGAGGGCTACACCTTC
TRBV7-2,.,.,TRBJ2-3,CASSLRQSTDTQYF,TGTGCCAGCAGCTTAAGACAAAGCACAGATACGCAGTATTTT
TRBV9,TRBD1,.,TRBJ1-2,CASSAQETGYQGDYGYTF,TGTGCCAGCAGCGCCCAAGAGACAGGGTATCAAGGGGACTATGGCTACACCTTC
TRBV5-1,TRBD1,once,TRBJ2-4,CASSSTGPGTPVNIQYF,TGCGCCAGCAGCTCGACAGGGCCAGGGACCCCGGTAAACATTCAGTACTTC
TRBV5-1,.,.,TRBJ1-1,CASSLRAGRANTEAFF,TGCGCCAGCAGCTTGCGGGCGGGCCGGGCGAACACTGAAGCTTTCTTT
TRBV11-2,.,.,TRBJ2-5,CASSLGGRSHRTQYF,TGTGCCAGCAGCTTAGGAGGGCGGTCCCACCGGACCCAGTACTTC
TRBV6-5,.,once,TRBJ1-2,CASSSPSTANF,TGTGCCAGCAGTTCCCCCTCGACGGCTAACTTC
TRBV18,TRBD2,.,TRBJ2-1,CASSPGTSGNEQFF,TGTGCCAGCTCACCCGGGACTAGCGGCAATGAGCAGTTCTTC
TRBV6-6,.,.,TRBJ2-7,CASSYGGSNYEQYF,TGTGCCAGCAGTTACGGGGGGTCCAACTACGAGCAGTACTTC
TRBV7-9,.,.,TRBJ2-7,CASSLGGPGDEQYF,TGTGCCAGCAGCTTAGGAGGGCCCGGGGACGAGCAGTACTTC
TRBV4-1,.,.,TRBJ1-1,CASSTLGGLRPEAFF,TGCGCCAGCAGCACCCTGGGGGGACTGAGGCCTGAAGCTTTCTTT